This T cell receptor (beta chain) was recovered during a study of cytomegalovirus exposure and HLA in healthy donors. Whole-study findings and limits: Listed as cytomegalovirus-associated were over 150 TCR beta chains. Across donors, most TCRs were seen rarely, yet some public ones were widespread.

Repertoires were generated with immunoSEQ multiplex PCR, while TCRdb's copy carries only in-frame clones and drops some. The sample has more than 100,000 clones; approximately 90% are singletons. CDR1 and CDR2 (germline): LNHNV, YYDKDF (reference sequence). The CDR3 runs 13 residues. V dropped 0 bases and J dropped 3 bases, with 6 bases sitting between them. The sample holds a few counts of this clone. Antigen unknown. The donors were in the approximately 130-subject validation cohort; that cohort was separate from the approximately 730-subject first cohort. This clonotype was obtained from a woman aged 18 to 35 in good health and CMV-seropositive. Sequenced input: PBMCs. The rearrangement links TRBV15 to TRBJ2-7; D is undetermined. The CDR3 region is CATSRDLSYEQYF. The CDR3 DNA follows: TGTGCCACCAGCAGAGATCTAAGCTACGAGCAGTACTTC.